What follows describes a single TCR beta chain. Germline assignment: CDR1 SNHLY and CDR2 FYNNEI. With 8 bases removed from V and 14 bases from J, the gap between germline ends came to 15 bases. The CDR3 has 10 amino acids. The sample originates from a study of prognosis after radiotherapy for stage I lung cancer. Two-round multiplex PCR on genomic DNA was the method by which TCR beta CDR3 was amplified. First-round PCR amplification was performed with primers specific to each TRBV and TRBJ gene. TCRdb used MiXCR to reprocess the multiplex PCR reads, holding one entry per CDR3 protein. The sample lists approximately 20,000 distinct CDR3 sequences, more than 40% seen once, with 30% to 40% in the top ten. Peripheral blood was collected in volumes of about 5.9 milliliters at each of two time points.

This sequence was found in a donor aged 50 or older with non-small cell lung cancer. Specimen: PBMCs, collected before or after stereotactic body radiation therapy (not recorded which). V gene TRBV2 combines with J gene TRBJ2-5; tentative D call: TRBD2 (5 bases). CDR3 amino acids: CASGGTDPYF. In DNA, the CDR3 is TGTGCCAGCGGAGGAACGGATCCTTACTTC. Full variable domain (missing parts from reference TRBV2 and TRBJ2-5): EPEVTQTPSHQVTQMGQEVILRCVPISNHLYFYWYRQILGQKVEFLVSFYNNEISEKSEIFDDQFSVERPDGSNFTLKIRSTKLEDSAMYFCASGGTDPYFGPGTRLLVL.